The present T cell receptor beta chain was sequenced within a study of shared clonotypes between healthy human individuals. Study-wide results and limits: Among donors, the sharing of clonotypes was expected to be influenced by sequencing depth. Only blood underwent sampling, and tissue repertoires likely differ.

The deep-level immunoSEQ assay was used. Clones were read by immunoSEQ multiplex PCR, and TCRdb kept only the in-frame ones, dropping some. The sample holds fewer than 600,000 clones, around 80% seen once. This CDR3 region has 15 residues. Germline V gene data show CDR1 as MNHNY and CDR2 as SVGAGI (reference sequence). Germline trimming cut 4 bases from V and 7 bases from J; bases unmatched to any gene: 4. This clone has only a few counts. Its antigen is not identified. Adult Caucasians living in Nashville, Tennessee made up all of the donors. Sequenced sample: PBMCs. The receptor was derived from a woman aged 40 to 55 in good health. Some clones in this sample may be carry-over from other donors' samples. The rearrangement uses TRBV6-6 and TRBJ2-2; 12 nucleotides line up with TRBD2. CDR3 residues: CASSWGLAGVGELFF. The DNA of the CDR3 is TGTGCCAGCAGTTGGGGACTAGCGGGCGTCGGGGAGCTGTTTTTT.